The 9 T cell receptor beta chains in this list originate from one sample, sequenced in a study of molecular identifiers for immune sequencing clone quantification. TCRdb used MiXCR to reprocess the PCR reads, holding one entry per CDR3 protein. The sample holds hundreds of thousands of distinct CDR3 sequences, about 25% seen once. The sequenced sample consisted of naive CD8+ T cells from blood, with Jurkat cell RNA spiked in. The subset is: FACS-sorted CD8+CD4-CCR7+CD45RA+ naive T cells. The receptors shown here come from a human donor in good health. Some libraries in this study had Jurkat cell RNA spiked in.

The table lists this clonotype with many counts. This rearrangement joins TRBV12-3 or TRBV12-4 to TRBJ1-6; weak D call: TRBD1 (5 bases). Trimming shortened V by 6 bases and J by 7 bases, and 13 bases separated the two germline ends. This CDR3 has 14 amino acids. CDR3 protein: CASSPTGGNSPLHF. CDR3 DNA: TGTGCCAGCAGCCCCACAGGAGGCAATTCACCCCTCCACTTT.

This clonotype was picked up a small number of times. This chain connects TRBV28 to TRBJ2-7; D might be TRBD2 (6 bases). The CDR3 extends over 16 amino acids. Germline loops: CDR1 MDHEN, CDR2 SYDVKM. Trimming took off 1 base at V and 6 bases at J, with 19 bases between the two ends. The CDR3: CASSLLGGIPLSEQYF. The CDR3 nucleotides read TGTGCCAGCAGTTTATTGGGCGGGATCCCTCTCTCCGAGCAGTACTTC.

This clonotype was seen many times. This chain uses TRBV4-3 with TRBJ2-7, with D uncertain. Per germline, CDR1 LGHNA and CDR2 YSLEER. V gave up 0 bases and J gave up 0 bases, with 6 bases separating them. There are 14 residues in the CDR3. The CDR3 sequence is CASSQDYSSYEQYF. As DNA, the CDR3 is TGCGCCAGCAGCCAAGACTACAGCTCCTACGAGCAGTACTTC.

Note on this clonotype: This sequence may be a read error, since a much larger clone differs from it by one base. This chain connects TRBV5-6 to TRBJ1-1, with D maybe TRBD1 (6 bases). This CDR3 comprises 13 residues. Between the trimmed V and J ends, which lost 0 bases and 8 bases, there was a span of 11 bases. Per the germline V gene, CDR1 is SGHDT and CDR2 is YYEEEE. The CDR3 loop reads CASSLVVQGEAFF. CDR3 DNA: TGTGCCAGCAGCTTGGTCGTGCAGGGGGAAGCTTTCTTT.

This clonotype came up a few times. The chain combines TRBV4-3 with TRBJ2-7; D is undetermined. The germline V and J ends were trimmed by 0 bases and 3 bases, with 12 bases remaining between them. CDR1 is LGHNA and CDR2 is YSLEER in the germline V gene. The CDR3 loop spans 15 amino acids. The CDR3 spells CASSQDFTANYEQYF. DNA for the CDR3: TGCGCCAGCAGCCAAGATTTTACAGCAAACTACGAGCAGTACTTC.

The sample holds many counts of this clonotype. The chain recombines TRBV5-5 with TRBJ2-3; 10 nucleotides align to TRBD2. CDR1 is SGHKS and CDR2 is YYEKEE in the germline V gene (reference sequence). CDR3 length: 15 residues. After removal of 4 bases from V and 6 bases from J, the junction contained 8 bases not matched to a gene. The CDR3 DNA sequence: TGTGCCAGCAGCCCCAAGCGGGGGGGCCAGGATACGCAGTATTTT. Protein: CASSPKRGGQDTQYF.

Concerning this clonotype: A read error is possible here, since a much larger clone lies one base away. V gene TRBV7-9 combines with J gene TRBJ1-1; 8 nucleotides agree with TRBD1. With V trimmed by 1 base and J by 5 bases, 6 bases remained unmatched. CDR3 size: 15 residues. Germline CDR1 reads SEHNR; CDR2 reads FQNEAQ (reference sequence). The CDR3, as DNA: TGTGCCAGCAGCTTAGGGACAGGGAGCCGAACTGAAGCTTTCTTT. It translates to CASSLGTGSRTEAFF.

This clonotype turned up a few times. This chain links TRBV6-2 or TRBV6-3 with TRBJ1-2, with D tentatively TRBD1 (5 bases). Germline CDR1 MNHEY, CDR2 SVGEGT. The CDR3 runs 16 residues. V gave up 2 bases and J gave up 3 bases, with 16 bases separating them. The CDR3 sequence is CASSYAIQGYDYGYTF. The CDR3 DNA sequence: TGTGCCAGCAGTTACGCCATTCAGGGATACGACTATGGCTACACCTTC.

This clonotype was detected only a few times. This CDR3 reads CASSRVKSWTGGAENTEAFF. The CDR3 DNA sequence: TGCGCCAGCAGCCGAGTGAAGAGTTGGACAGGGGGCGCGGAGAACACTGAAGCTTTCTTT. This chain links TRBV4-3 with TRBJ1-1; 11 positions agree with TRBD1. There are 20 residues in the CDR3. V shed 4 bases, J shed 1 base, and the junction held 17 bases outside the gene matches. Germline CDR1 and CDR2: LGHNA and YSLEER.